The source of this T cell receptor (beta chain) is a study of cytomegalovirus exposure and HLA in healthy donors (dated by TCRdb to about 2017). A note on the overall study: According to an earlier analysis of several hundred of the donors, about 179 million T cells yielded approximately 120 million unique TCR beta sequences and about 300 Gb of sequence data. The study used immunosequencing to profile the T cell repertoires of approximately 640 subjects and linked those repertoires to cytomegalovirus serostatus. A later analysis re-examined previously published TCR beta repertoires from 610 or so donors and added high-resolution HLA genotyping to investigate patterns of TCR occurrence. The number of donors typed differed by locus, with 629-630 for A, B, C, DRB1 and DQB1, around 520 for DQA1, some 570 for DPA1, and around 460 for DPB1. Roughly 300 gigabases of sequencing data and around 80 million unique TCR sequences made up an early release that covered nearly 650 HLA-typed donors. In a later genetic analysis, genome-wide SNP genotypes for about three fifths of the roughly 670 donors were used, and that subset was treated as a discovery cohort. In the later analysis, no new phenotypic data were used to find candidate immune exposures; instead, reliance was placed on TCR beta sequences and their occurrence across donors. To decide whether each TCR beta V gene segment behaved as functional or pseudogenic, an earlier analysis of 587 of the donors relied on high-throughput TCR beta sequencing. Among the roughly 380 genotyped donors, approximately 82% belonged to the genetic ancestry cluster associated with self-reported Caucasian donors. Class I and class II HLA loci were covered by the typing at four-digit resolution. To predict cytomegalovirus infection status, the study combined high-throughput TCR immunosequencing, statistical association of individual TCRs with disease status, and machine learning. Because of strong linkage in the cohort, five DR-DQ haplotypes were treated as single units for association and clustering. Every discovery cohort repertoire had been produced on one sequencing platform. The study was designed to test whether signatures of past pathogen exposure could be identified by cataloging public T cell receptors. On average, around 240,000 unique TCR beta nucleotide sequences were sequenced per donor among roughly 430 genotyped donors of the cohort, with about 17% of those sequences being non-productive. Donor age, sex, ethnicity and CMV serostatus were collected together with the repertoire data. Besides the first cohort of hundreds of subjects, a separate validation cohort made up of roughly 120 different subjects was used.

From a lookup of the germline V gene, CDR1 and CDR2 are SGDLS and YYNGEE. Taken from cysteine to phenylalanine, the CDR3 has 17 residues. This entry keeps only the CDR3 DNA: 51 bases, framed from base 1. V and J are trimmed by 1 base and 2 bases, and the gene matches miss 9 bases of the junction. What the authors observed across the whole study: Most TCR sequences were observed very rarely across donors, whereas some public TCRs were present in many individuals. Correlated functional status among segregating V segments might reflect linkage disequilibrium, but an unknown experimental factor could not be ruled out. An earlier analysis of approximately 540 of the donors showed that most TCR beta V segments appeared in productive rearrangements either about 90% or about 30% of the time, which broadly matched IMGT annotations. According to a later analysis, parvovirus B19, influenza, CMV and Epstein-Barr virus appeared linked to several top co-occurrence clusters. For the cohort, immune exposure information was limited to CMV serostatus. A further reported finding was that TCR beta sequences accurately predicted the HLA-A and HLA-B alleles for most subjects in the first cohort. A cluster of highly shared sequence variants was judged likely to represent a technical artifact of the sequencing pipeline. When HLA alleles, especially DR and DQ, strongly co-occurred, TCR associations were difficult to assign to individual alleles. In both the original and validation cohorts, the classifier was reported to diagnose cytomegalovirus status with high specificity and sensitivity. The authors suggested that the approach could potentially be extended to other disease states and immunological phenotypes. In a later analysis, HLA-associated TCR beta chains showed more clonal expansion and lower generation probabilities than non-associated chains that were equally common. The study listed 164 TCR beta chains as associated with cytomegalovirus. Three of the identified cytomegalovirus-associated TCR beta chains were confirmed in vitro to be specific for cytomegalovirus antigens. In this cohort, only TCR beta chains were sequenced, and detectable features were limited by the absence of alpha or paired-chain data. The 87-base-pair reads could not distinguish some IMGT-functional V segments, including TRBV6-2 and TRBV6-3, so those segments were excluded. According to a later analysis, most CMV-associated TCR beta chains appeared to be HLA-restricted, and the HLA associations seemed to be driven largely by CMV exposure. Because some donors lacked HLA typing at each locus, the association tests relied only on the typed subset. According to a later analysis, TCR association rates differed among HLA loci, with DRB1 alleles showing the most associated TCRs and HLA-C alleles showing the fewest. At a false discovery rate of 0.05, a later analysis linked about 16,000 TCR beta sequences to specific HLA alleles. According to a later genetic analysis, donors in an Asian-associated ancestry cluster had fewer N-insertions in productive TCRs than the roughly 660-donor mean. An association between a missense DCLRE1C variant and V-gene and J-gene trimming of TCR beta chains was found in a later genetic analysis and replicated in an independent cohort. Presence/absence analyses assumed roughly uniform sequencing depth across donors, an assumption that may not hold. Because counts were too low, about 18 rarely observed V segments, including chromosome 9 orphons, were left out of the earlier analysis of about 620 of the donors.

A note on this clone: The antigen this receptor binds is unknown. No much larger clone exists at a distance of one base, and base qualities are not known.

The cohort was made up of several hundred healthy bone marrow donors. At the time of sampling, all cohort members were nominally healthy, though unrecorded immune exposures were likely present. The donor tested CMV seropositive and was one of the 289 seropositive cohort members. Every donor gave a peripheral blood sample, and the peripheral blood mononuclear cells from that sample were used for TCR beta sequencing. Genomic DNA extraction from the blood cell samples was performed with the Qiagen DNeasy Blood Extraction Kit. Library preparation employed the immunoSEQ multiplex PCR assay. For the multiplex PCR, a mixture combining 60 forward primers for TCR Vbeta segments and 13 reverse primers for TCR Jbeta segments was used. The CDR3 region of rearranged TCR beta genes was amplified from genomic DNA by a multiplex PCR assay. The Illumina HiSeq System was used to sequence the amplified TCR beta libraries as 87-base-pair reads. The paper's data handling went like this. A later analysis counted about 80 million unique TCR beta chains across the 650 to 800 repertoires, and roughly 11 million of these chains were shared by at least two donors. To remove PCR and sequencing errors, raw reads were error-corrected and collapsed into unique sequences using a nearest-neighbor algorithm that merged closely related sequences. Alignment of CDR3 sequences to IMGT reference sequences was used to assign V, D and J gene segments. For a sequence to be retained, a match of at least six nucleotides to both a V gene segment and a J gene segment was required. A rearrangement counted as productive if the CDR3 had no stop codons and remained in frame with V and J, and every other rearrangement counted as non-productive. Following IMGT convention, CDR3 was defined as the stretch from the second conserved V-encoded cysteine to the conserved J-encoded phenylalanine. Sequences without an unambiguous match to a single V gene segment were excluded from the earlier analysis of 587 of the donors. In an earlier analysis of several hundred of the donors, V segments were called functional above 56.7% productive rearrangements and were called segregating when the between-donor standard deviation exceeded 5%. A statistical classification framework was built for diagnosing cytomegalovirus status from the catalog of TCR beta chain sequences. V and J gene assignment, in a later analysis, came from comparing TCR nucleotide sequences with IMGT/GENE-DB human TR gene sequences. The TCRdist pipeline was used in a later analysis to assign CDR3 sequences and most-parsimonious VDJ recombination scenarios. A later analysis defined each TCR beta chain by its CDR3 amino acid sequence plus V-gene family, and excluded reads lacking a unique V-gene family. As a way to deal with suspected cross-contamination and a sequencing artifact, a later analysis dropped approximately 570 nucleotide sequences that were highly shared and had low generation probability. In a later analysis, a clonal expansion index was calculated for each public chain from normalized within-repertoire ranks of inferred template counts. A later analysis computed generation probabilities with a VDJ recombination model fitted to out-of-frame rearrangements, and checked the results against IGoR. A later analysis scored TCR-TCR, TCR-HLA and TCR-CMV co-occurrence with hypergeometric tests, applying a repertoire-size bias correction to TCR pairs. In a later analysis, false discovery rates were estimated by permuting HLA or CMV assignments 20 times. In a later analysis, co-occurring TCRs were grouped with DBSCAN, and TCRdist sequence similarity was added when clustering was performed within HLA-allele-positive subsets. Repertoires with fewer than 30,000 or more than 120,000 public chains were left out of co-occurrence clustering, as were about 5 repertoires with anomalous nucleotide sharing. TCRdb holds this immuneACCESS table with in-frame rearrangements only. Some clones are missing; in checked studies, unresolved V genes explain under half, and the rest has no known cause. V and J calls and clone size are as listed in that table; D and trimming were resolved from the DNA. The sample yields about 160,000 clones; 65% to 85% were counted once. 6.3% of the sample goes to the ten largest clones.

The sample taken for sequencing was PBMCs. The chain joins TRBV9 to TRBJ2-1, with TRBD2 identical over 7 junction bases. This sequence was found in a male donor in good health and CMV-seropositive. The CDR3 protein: CASSVTGGRGPYNEQFF. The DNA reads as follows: TGTGCCAGCAGCGTAACAGGCGGGAGAGGGCCCTACAATGAGCAGTTCTTC.